This T cell receptor (beta chain) appears in the sequencing data of a study of Ad26.COV2.S vaccination and SARS-CoV-2 variants. For the study at large: Doses of Ad26.COV2.S were injected into muscle once or twice, 56 days apart.

Produced via immunoSEQ multiplex PCR; TCRdb's table is partial and in-frame only. The repertoire has hundreds of thousands of clones, more than 80% of them found once; the top ten carry around 1.5%. This CDR3 is 14 amino acids long. The germline gives CDR1 SGHTS, CDR2 YDEGEE. Trimming removed 5 bases from V and 7 bases from J; junction bases left unmatched: 10. This clone was found once. Treatment defined: about 20 received Ad26.COV2.S at low or high dose, single or two shots; about 5 received placebo; per-sample allocation not given. At day 63 after the first vaccine or placebo injection, samples were drawn.

The sequence was collected from a person aged 18 to 65 who received the Ad26.COV2.S COVID-19 vaccine or a placebo. The rearrangement joins TRBV5-8 to TRBJ2-7; 9 bases line up with TRBD1. The source material was peripheral blood, sampled in a trial of Ad26.COV2.S vaccine versus placebo. The CDR3 is CASRRPGTGLEQYF. Here the CDR3 DNA reads TGTGCCAGCAGACGTCCCGGGACAGGGCTGGAGCAGTACTTC.